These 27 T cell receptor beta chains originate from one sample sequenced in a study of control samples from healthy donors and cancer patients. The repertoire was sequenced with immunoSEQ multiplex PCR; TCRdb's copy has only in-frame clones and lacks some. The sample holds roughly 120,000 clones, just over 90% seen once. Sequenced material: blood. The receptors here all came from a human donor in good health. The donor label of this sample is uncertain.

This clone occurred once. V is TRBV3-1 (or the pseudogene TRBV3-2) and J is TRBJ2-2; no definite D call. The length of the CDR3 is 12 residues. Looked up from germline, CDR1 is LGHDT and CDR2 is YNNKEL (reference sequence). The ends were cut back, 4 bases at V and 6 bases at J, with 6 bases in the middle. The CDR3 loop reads CASSLESGELFF. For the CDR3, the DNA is TGTGCCAGCAGCCTAGAGTCCGGGGAGCTGTTTTTT.

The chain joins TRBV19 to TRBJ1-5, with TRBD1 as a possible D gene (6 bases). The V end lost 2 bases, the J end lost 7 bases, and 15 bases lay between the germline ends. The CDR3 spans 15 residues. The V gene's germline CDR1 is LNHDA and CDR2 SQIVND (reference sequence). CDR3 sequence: CASSIPQGLRQPQHF. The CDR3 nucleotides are TGTGCCAGTAGTATACCACAGGGTCTACGACAGCCCCAGCATTTT.

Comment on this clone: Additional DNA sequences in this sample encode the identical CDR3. The CDR3 nucleotides are TGTGCCAGCAGTTTAGGGGGAAACATTCAGTACTTC. It codes for CASSLGGNIQYF. The chain links TRBV28 to TRBJ2-4, with D possibly called TRBD1 or TRBD2 (5 bases each). Per germline, CDR1 MDHEN and CDR2 SYDVKM. There are 12 residues in the CDR3. The V gene lost 2 bases and the J gene lost 6 bases, with 5 bases spanning the gap.

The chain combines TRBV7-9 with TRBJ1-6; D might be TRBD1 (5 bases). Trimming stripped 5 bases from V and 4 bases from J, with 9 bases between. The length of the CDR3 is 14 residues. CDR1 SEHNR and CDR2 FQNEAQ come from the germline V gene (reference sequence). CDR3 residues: CASSQTDYNSPLHF. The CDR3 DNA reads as TGTGCCAGCAGCCAGACAGATTATAATTCACCCCTCCACTTT.

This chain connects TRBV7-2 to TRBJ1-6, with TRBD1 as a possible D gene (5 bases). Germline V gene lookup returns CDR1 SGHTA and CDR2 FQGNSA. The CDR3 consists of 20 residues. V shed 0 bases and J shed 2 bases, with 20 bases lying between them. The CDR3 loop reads CASSLAPGTVLGPYNSPLHF. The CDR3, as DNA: TGTGCCAGCAGCTTAGCTCCCGGGACTGTCCTCGGTCCCTATAATTCACCCCTCCACTTT.

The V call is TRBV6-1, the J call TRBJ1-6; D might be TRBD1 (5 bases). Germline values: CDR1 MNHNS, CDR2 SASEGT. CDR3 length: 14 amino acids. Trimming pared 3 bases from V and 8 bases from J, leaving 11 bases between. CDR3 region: CASSDRARDSPLHF. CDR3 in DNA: TGTGCCAGCAGTGACAGGGCTAGGGATTCACCCCTCCACTTT.

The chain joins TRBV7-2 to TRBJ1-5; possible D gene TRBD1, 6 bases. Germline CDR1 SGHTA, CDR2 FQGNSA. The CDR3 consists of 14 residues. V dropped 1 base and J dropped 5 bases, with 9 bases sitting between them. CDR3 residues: CASSLGRGHQPQHF. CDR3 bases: TGTGCCAGCAGCTTAGGCAGGGGTCATCAGCCCCAGCATTTT.

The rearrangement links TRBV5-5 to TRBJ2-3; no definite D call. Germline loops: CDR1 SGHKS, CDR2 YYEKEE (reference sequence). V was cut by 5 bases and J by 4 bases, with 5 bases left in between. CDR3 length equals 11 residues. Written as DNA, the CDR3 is TGTGCCAGCAGTCAAGCAGATACGCAGTATTTT. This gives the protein CASSQADTQYF.

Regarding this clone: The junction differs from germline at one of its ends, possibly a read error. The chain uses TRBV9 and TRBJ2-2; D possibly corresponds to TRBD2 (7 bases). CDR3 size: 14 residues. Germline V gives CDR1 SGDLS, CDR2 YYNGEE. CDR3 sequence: CASGVGGDTGELFF. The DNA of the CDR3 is TGTGCCAGCGGCGTAGGGGGGGACACCGGGGAGCTGTTTTTT.

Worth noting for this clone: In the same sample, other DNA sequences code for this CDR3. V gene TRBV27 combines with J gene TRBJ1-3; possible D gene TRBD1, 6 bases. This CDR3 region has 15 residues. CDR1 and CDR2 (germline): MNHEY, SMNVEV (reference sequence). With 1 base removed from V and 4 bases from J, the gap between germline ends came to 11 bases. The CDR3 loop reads CASSLWGAPGNTIYF. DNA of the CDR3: TGTGCCAGCAGTTTATGGGGGGCGCCGGGAAACACCATATATTTT.

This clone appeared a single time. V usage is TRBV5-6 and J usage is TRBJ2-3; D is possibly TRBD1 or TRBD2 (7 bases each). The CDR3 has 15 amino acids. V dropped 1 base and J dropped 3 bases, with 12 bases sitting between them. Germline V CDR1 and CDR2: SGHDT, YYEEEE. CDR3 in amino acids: CASSLQGGPTDTQYF. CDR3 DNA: TGTGCCAGCAGCTTGCAGGGGGGGCCAACAGATACGCAGTATTTT.

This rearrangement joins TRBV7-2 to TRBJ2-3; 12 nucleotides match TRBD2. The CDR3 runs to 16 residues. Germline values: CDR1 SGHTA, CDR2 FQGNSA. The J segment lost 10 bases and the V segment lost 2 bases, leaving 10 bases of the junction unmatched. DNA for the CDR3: TGTGCCAGCAGCTTATACCCTAGCGGGGGGGCTGGGGCGCAGTATTTT. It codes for CASSLYPSGGAGAQYF.

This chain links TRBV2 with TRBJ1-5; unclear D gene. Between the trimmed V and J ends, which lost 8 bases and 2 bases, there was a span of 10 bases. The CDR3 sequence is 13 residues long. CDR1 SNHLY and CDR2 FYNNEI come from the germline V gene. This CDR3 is CASGEGGNQPQHF. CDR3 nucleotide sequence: TGTGCCAGCGGGGAGGGTGGCAATCAGCCCCAGCATTTT.

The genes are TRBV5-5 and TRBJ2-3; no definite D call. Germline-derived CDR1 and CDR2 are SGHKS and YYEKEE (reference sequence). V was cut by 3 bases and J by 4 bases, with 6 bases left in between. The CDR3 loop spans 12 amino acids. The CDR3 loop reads CASSYTPDTQYF. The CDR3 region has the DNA TGTGCCAGCAGCTATACACCAGATACGCAGTATTTT.

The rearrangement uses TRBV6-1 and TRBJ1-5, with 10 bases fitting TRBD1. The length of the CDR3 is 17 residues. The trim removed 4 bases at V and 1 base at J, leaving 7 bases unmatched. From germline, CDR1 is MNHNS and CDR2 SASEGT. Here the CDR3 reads CASSAGTGEWSNQPQHF. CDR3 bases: TGTGCCAGCAGTGCCGGGACAGGGGAGTGGAGCAATCAGCCCCAGCATTTT.

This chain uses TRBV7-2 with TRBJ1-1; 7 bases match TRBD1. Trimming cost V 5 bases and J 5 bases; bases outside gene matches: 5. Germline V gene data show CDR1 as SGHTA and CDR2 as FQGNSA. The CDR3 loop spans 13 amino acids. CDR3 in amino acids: CASSRRQGTEAFF. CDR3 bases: TGTGCCAGCAGCCGAAGACAGGGTACTGAAGCTTTCTTT.

Here the CDR3 reads CASSTPPGTRDETQYF. The CDR3 DNA is TGTGCCAGTAGTACTCCCCCCGGGACTAGAGATGAGACCCAGTACTTC. The rearrangement joins TRBV19 to TRBJ2-5; 8 bases align to TRBD2. V lost 4 bases and J lost 5; bases outside the gene matches: 12. In germline, CDR1 is LNHDA, CDR2 SQIVND (reference sequence). The CDR3 sequence is 16 residues long.

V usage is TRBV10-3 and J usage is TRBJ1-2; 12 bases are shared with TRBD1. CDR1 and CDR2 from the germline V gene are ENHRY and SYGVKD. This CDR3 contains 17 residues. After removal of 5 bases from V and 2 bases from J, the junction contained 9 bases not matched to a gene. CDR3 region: CAISKNPGQGANYGYTF. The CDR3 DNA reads TGTGCCATCAGTAAAAATCCGGGACAGGGGGCAAACTATGGCTACACCTTC.

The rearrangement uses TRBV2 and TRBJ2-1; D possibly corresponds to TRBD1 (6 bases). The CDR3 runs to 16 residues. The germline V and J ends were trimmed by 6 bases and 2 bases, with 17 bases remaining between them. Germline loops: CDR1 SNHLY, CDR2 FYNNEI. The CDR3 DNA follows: TGTGCCAGCAGCTCCATTCCGGGACAAACCTACAATGAGCAGTTCTTC. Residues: CASSSIPGQTYNEQFF. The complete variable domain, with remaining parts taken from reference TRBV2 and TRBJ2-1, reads EPEVTQTPSHQVTQMGQEVILRCVPISNHLYFYWYRQILGQKVEFLVSFYNNEISEKSEIFDDQFSVERPDGSNFTLKIRSTKLEDSAMYFCASSSIPGQTYNEQFFGPGTRLTVL.

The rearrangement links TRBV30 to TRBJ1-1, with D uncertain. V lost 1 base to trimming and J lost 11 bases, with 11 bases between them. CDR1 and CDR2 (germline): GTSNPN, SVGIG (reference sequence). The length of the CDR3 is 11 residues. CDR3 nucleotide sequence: TGTGCCTGGAGTGCCCTTGGAAAGGCTTTCTTT. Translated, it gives CAWSALGKAFF. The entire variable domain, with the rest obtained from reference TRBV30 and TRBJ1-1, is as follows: SQTIHQWPATLVQPVGSPLSLECTVEGTSNPNLYWYRQAAGRGLQLLFYSVGIGQISSEVPQNLSASRPQDRQFILSSKKLLLSDSGFYLCAWSALGKAFFGQGTRLTVV.

CDR3 DNA sequence: TGTGCCAGCAGCTTTACCCAACGAGAGGAAAAACTGTTTTTT. This codes for CASSFTQREEKLFF. The rearrangement links TRBV7-8 to TRBJ1-4, with unresolved D. CDR1 is SGHVS, CDR2 FQNEAQ, per germline. The CDR3 is 14 residues long. The V end lost 3 bases, the J end lost 8 bases, and 13 bases lay between the germline ends.

CDR3 residues: CASLGTEIGYTF. The CDR3 region has the DNA TGTGCCAGCTTAGGGACGGAGATTGGCTACACCTTC. The V and J genes are TRBV6-5 and TRBJ1-2; possibly TRBD1 for D (5 bases). This CDR3 is built from 12 residues. Germline lookup yields CDR1 MNHEY and CDR2 SVGAGI. V was cut by 8 bases and J by 7 bases, with 14 bases left in between.

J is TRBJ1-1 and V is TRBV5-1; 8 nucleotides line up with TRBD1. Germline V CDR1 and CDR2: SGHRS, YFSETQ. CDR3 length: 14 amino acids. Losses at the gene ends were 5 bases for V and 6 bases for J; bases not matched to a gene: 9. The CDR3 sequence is CASSLDRDQPEAFF. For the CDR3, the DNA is TGCGCCAGCAGTCTGGACAGGGATCAACCTGAAGCTTTCTTT.

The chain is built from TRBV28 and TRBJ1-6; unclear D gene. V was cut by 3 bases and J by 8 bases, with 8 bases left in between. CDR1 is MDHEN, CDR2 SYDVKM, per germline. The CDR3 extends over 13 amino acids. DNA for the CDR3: TGTGCCAGCAGTTTGGCAGAAGATTCACCCCTCCACTTT. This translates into CASSLAEDSPLHF.

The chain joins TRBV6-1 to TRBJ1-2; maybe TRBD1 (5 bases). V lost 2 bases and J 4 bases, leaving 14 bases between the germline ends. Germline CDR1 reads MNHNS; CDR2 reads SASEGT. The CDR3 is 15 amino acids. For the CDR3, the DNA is TGTGCCAGCAGTGAAATGGGGGAATCTACCTATGGCTACACCTTC. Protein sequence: CASSEMGESTYGYTF.

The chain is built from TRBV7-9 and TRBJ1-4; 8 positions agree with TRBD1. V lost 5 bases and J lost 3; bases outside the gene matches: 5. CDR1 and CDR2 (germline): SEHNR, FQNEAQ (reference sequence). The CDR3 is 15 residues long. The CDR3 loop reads CASSPRTGSNEKLFF. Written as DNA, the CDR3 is TGTGCCAGCAGCCCGAGGACAGGGTCTAATGAAAAACTGTTTTTT.

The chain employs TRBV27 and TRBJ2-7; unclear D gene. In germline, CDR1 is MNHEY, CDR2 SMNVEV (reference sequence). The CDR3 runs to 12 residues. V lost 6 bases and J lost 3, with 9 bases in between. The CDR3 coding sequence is TGTGCCAGCAGAGGAGAGAGCTACGAGCAGTACTTC. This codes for CASRGESYEQYF.